Listed below are T cell receptor beta chains from one sample, sequenced in a study of Graves' ophthalmopathy and Graves' hyperthyroidism. TCRdb ran MiXCR on the multiplex PCR reads and lists one entry per CDR3 protein. The repertoire holds about 550,000 distinct CDR3 sequences, with under 45% as singletons. Specimen: peripheral blood or thyroid tissue (not recorded which). These receptors all stem from an adult man with Graves' hyperthyroidism. Both conserved end residues are part of each CDR3. The order of the fields is D gene, clone size, V gene, CDR3 protein. The D gene is left open where the match is weak. Clone size is not always given. Where it is, it says once, few, many or a class for expanded clones.

>-|many|TRBV20-1
CSASRPETEAFF
>TRBD2|-|TRBV6-5
CASSYERGVNTGELFF
>TRBD1|many|TRBV7-2
CASSQQGAPGNTIYF
>-|-|TRBV29-1
CSVYPRAGQETQYF
>-|many|TRBV7-8
CASSLSQVTEAFF
>-|few|TRBV7-9
CASSTRASNTEAFF
>-|many|TRBV20-1
CSASSRTNTEAFF
>-|many|TRBV2
CASSWGEAFF
>-|many|TRBV5-1
CASSFAWGYEQYF
>-|many|TRBV29-1
CSGGSSYEQYF
>-|many|TRBV7-2
CASSLDGGGTGELFF
>TRBD1|-|TRBV6-6
CASRGGQGGYTF
>TRBD1|-|TRBV20-1
CSASLEFTGVGGYTF
>TRBD2|once|TRBV7-2
CASSSTRLAGKETQYF
>-|once|TRBV5-6
CASSSTGRQYF
>-|many|TRBV6-6
CASSSIRQAQKLFF
>TRBD1|many|TRBV5-5
CASSSGQGKAREQYF
>-|many|TRBV20-1
CSARWATRGETQYF
>TRBD1|-|TRBV6-5
CASSPGGPTNEKLFF
>TRBD1|few|TRBV5-4
CASSSKQGALPSHTGELFF
>-|-|TRBV10-3
CAISDSGLVGGETQYF
>TRBD1|few|TRBV3-1
CASSQEFGTGNYTF
>TRBD2|-|TRBV29-1
CSVVLAGGVIYEQYF
>TRBD1|many|TRBV20-1
CSARGQGWSHDYTF
>TRBD1|many|TRBV12-3/TRBV12-4
CASRGTGSITEAFF
>-|-|TRBV24-1
CATSASTGPQETQYF
>TRBD1|-|TRBV10-1
CASSQARQGQGGNTIYF
>-|few|TRBV15
CATSGGIYNEQFF
>TRBD1|-|TRBV12-3/TRBV12-4
CASSSAVGTGLRGEQYF
>-|-|TRBV29-1
CSGGRGPGNTIYF
>-|-|TRBV9
CASSVVGTPATSGNTIYF
>TRBD1|-|TRBV5-4
CASSPQTGAGYTF
>-|few|TRBV5-1
CASSLMVRPSGANVLTF
>-|-|TRBV24-1
CAISERGDWGYEQYF
>TRBD1|many|TRBV12-3/TRBV12-4
CASSLGQGLVGYEQYF
>TRBD1|-|TRBV2
CASGKQGANEKLFF
>TRBD1|many|TRBV20-1
CSAKGQGPTDTQYF
>-|many|TRBV19
CASGGRGPNTEAFF
>TRBD1|many|TRBV20-1
CSAILTGGGNQPQHF
>TRBD2|-|TRBV10-3
CAIRELAIYEQYF
>-|many|TRBV5-6
CASSLKASSGNTIYF
>TRBD1|-|TRBV10-2
CASRQRDRGNQPQHF
>-|many|TRBV24-1
CATSVSAVYNEQFF
>TRBD1|few|TRBV12-3/TRBV12-4
CASSAILGQGLNTEAFF
>-|few|TRBV2
CASSPALGDGYTF
>-|-|TRBV10-3
CAISAREGTTNEKLFF
>-|few|TRBV5-8
CASSLELGFMNEQYF
>TRBD2|few|TRBV9
CASSLGSTSAGANVLTF
>TRBD1|few|TRBV12-3/TRBV12-4
CASSPGTGVSSYEQYF
>-|many|TRBV6-5
CASSGGTGEKLFF
>TRBD1|many|TRBV29-1
CSVQVGQGLNQPQHF
>-|few|TRBV25-1
CASKQTGGRSSYNSPLHF
>-|many|TRBV12-3/TRBV12-4
CASSLSGRNQPQHF
>-|-|TRBV2
CASSEGMGEQFF
>-|many|TRBV15
CATSRDRAGAGSEAFF